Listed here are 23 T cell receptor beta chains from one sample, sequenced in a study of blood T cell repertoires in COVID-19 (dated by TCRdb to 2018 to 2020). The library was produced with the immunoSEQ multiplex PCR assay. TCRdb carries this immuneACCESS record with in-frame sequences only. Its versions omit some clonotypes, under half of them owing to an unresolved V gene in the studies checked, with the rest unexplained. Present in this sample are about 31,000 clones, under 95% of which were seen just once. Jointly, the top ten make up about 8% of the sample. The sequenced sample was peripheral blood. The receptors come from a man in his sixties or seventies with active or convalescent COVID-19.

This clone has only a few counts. For the CDR3, the DNA is TGTGCCAGCAGCCGCCGGGACTGGGAGACCCAGTACTTC. Its protein product is CASSRRDWETQYF. The J gene is TRBJ2-5, the V gene TRBV5-6; perhaps TRBD2 as D (6 bases). The CDR3 is 13 amino acids. With 4 bases removed from V and 5 bases from J, the gap between germline ends came to 12 bases. CDR1 is SGHDT, CDR2 YYEEEE, per germline.

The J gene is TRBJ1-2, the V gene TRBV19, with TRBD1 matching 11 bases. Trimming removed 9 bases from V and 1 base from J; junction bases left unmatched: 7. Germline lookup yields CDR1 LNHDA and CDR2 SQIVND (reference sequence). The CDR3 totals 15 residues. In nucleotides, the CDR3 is TGTGCCAGCTTCCGGACAGGGGGCTTTAACTATGGCTACACCTTC. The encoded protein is CASFRTGGFNYGYTF. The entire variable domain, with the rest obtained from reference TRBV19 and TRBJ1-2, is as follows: DGGITQSPKYLFRKEGQNVTLSCEQNLNHDAMYWYRQDPGQGLRLIYYSQIVNDFQKGDIAEGYSVSREKKESFPLTVTSAQKNPTAFYLCASFRTGGFNYGYTFGSGTRLTVV.

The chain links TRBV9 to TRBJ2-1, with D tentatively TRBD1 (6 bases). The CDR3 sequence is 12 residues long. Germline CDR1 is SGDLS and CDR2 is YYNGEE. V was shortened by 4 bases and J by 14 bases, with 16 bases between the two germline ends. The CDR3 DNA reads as TGTGCCAGCAGCCCACAGCAGGGGTGGAAGTTCTTC. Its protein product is CASSPQQGWKFF.

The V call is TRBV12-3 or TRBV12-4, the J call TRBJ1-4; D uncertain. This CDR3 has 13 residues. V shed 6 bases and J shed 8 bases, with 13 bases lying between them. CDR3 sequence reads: CASSPREGEKLFF. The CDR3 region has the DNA TGTGCCAGCAGCCCCCGGGAAGGCGAAAAACTGTTTTTT.

The DNA of the CDR3 is TGTGCCAGTAGTAGTGGGAGCTCTGGAAACACCATATATTTT. Its protein is CASSSGSSGNTIYF. The rearrangement uses TRBV19 and TRBJ1-3, with no clear D. Trimming cost V 4 bases and J 0 bases, with 7 bases left between them. This CDR3 spans 14 amino acids. Germline V CDR1 and CDR2: LNHDA, SQIVND (reference sequence).

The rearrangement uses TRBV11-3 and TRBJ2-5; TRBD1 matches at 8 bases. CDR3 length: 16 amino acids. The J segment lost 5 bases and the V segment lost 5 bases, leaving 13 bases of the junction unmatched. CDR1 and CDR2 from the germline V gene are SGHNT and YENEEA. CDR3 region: CASSEKGQGWTETQYF. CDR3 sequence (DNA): TGTGCCAGCAGCGAAAAAGGACAGGGATGGACGGAGACCCAGTACTTC.

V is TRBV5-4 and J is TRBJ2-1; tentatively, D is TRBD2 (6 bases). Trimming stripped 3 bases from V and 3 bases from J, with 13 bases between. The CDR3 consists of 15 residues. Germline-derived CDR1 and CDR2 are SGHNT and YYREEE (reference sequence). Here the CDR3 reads CASSSTGVSYNEQFF. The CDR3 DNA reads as TGTGCCAGCAGCTCAACGGGAGTAAGCTACAATGAGCAGTTCTTC.

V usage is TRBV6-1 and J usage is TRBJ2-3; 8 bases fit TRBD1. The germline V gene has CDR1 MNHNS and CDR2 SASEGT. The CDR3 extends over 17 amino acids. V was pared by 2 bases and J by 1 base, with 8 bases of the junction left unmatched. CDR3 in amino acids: CASSEPTMTGGTDTQYF. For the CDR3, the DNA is TGTGCCAGCAGTGAACCCACTATGACAGGGGGCACAGATACGCAGTATTTT.

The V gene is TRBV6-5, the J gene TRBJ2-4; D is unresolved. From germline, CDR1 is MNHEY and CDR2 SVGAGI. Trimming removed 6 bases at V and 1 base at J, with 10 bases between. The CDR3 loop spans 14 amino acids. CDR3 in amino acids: CASRSPRAKNIQYF. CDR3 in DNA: TGTGCCAGCAGGTCCCCCAGGGCCAAAAACATTCAGTACTTC.

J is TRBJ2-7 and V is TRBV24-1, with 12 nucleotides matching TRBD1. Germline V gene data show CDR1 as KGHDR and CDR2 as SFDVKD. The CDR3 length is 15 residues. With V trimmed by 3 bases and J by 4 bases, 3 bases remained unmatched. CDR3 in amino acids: CATSDTGQGAYEQYF. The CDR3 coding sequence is TGTGCCACCAGTGATACGGGACAGGGGGCTTACGAGCAGTACTTC.

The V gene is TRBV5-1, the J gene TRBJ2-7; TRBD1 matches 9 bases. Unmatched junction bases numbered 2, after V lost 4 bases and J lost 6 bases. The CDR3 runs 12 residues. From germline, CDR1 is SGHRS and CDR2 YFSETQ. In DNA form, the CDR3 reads TGCGCCAGCAGCAGGGACAGGGCCGAGCAGTACTTC. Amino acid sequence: CASSRDRAEQYF. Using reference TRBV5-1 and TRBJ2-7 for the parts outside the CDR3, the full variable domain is KAGVTQTPRYLIKTRGQQVTLSCSPISGHRSVSWYQQTPGQGLQFLFEYFSETQRNKGNFPGRFSGRQFSNSRSEMNVSTLELGDSALYLCASSRDRAEQYFGPGTRLTVT.

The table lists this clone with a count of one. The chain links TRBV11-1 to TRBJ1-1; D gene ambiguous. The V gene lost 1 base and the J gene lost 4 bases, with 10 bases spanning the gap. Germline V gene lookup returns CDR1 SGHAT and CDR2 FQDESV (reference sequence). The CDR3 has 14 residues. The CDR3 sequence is CASSLGDGGTEAFF. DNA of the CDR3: TGTGCCAGCAGCTTAGGTGACGGAGGCACTGAAGCTTTCTTT.

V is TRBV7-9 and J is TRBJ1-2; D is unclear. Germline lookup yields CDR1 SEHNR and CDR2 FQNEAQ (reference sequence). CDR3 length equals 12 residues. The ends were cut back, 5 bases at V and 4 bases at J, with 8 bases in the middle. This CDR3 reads CASSRGLYGYTF. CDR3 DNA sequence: TGTGCCAGCAGCAGAGGGCTCTATGGCTACACCTTC.

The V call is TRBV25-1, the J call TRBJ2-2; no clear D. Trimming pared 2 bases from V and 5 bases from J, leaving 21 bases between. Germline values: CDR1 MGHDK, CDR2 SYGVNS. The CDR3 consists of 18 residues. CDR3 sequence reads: CASSEPSTSGRRTGELFF. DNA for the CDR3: TGTGCCAGCAGTGAACCTTCTACATCGGGTCGACGGACCGGGGAGCTGTTTTTT.

CDR3 loop: CASSLLGSAGANVLTF. The CDR3 coding sequence is TGTGCCAGCAGCTTATTAGGTAGCGCTGGGGCCAACGTCCTGACTTTC. The chain employs TRBV7-2 and TRBJ2-6, with D possibly being TRBD2 (5 bases). The CDR3 has 16 residues. The germline V gene has CDR1 SGHTA and CDR2 FQGNSA. V was trimmed by 2 bases and J by 2 bases, leaving 10 bases between them.

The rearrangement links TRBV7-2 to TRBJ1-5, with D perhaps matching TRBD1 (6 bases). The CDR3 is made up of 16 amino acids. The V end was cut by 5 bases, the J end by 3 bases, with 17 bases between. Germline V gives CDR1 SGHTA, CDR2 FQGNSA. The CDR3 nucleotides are TGTGCCAGCAGCCCGAGGGGGGGGCCAAACAATCAGCCCCAGCATTTT. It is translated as CASSPRGGPNNQPQHF. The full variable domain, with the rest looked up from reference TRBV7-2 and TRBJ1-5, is GAGVSQSPSNKVTEKGKDVELRCDPISGHTALYWYRQSLGQGLEFLIYFQGNSAPDKSGLPSDRFSAERTGGSVSTLTIQRTQQEDSAVYLCASSPRGGPNNQPQHFGDGTRLSIL.

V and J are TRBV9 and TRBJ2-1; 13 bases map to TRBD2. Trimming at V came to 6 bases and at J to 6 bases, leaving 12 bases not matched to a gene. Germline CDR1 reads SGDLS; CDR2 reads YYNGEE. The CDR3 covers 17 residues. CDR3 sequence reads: CASTTRAGTSGTNEQFF. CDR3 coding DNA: TGTGCCAGCACCACCCGAGCCGGGACTAGCGGGACCAATGAGCAGTTCTTC.

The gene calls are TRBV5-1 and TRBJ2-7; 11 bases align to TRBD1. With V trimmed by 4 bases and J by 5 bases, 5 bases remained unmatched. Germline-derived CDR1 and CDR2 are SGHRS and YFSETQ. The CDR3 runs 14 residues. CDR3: CASSTGTGGNEQYF. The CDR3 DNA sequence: TGCGCCAGCAGCACAGGGACAGGGGGGAACGAGCAGTACTTC.

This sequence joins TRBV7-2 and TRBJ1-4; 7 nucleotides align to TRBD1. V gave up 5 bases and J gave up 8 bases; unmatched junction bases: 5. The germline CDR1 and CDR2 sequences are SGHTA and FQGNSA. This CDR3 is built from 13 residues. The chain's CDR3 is CASSPGGGEKLFF. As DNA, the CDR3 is TGTGCCAGCAGCCCAGGGGGAGGAGAAAAACTGTTTTTT. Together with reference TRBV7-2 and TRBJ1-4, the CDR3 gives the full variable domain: GAGVSQSPSNKVTEKGKDVELRCDPISGHTALYWYRQSLGQGLEFLIYFQGNSAPDKSGLPSDRFSAERTGGSVSTLTIQRTQQEDSAVYLCASSPGGGEKLFFGSGTQLSVL.

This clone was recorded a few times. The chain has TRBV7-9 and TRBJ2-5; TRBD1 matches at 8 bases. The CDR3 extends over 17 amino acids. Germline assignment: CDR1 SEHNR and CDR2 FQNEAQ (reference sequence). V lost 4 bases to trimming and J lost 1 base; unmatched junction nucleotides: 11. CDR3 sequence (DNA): TGTGCCAGCAGCTCCCCCGGGGGACAGGTGTCCCAAGAGACCCAGTACTTC. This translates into CASSSPGGQVSQETQYF.

The CDR3, as DNA: TGTGCCAGCAGTTTTTTCGCGGGAGGGCAGTTCTTC. Amino acid sequence: CASSFFAGGQFF. The gene calls are TRBV12-3 or TRBV12-4 and TRBJ2-1; 8 nucleotides agree with TRBD2. V trimming: 3 bases; J trimming: 12 bases; junction bases outside the gene matches: 4. CDR3 size: 12 residues.

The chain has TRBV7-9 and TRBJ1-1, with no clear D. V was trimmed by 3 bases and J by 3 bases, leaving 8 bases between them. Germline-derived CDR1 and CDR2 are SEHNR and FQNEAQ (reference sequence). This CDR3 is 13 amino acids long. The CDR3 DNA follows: TGTGCCAGCAGCTTGTCGGGTGACACTGAAGCTTTCTTT. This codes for CASSLSGDTEAFF.

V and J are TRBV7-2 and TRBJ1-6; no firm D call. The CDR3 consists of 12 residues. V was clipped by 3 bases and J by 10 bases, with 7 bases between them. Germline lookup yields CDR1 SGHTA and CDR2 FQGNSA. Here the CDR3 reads CASSFGESPLHF. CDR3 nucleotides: TGTGCCAGCAGCTTCGGGGAATCACCCCTCCACTTT.